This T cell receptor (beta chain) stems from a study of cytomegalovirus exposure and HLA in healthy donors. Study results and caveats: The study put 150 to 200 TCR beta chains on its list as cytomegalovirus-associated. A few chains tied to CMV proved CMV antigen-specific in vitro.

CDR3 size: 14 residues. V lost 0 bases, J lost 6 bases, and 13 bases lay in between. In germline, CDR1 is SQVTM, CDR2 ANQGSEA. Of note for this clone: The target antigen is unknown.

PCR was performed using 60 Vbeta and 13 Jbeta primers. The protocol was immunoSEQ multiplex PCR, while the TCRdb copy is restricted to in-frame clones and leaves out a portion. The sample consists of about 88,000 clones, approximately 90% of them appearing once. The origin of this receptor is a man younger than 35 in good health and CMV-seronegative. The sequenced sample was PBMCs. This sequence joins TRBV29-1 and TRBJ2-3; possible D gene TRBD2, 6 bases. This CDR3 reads CSVEDRGSPDTQYF. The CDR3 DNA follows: TGCAGCGTTGAAGACCGGGGGAGTCCTGATACGCAGTATTTT.